Below, 3 T cell receptor beta chains from the same sample are listed, as sequenced in a study of blood T cells in healthy people across ages. A sample-barcoded 5' primer and a J-beta primer mix were used in a second PCR of roughly 6 to 12 cycles. TCRdb reprocessed the 5' RACE reads with MiXCR, giving one entry per CDR3 protein. The table lists roughly 1,000,000 distinct CDR3 sequences, under 30% of them singletons, with around 0.75% in the top ten. The same specimen was also included in a second study, on T cells of mothers and their children.

The sequencing sample was made of blood. These receptors all come from a girl under 10 years old in good health.

The J gene is TRBJ2-2, the V gene TRBV11-2; 10 nucleotides align to TRBD2. Germline values: CDR1 SGHAT, CDR2 FQNNGV. The V and J ends lost 1 base and 7 bases, in that order; junction bases with no gene match: 24. This CDR3 spans 22 amino acids. The CDR3 here is CASSLGLILGSGGSVSIGELFF. The CDR3 nucleotides are TGTGCCAGCAGCTTAGGTTTAATTTTGGGTAGCGGGGGGTCAGTATCCATCGGGGAGCTGTTTTTT.

CDR3 DNA sequence: TGTGCCAGCAACTCAGGGGGAATCGCCTATGGCTACACCTTC. Protein product: CASNSGGIAYGYTF. The V and J genes are TRBV6-1 and TRBJ1-2; 7 bases agree with TRBD1. Germline-derived CDR1 and CDR2 are MNHNS and SASEGT. J was trimmed by 4 bases and V by 7 bases; bases with no gene match: 9. CDR3 length: 14 residues.

CDR3 amino acids: CSAKVESFYEQYF. DNA of the CDR3: TGCAGCGCCAAAGTTGAGTCTTTCTACGAGCAGTACTTC. The V call is TRBV29-1, the J call TRBJ2-7, with D uncertain. V dropped 7 bases and J dropped 3 bases, with 16 bases sitting between them. The CDR3 totals 13 residues. The germline V gene has CDR1 SQVTM and CDR2 ANQGSEA.